The next 10 T cell receptor beta chains were all read from a single sample in a study of T cells after yellow fever vaccination. TCRdb passed the 5' RACE reads through MiXCR, listing each CDR3 protein once. The profile covers a few hundred thousand distinct CDR3 sequences, with about 3.5% appearing a single time and 15% to 20% taken by the ten largest. Specimen: PBMCs, collected 15 days after the yellow fever booster vaccination. The source is a man aged 18 to 29 who received the YFV17D yellow fever vaccine.

This clonotype was recorded many times. The rearrangement joins TRBV7-2 to TRBJ2-1, with a weak D call TRBD2 (5 bases). V lost 5 bases and J lost 6, with 14 bases in between. Germline-derived CDR1 and CDR2 are SGHTA and FQGNSA. The CDR3 is made up of 14 amino acids. CDR3 sequence (DNA): TGTGCCAGCAGCCCCTCTAGCTCGATCAATGAGCAGTTCTTC. Amino acids: CASSPSSSINEQFF.

Many counts were recorded for this clonotype. This rearrangement joins TRBV12-3 or TRBV12-4 to TRBJ2-2; no reliable D call. V was shortened by 8 bases and J by 6 bases, with 4 bases between the two germline ends. This CDR3 region has 10 residues. The CDR3 protein is CASEAGELFF. Written as DNA, the CDR3 is TGTGCCAGCGAAGCCGGGGAGCTGTTTTTT.

This clonotype was detected many times. The V gene is TRBV7-6, the J gene TRBJ2-7; 11 nucleotides line up with TRBD1. V lost 8 bases, J lost 7 bases, and 4 bases stayed unmatched. CDR3 length: 12 residues. Germline CDR1 SGHVS, CDR2 FNYEAQ. As DNA, the CDR3 is TGTGCCAGCGGACAGGGGGCGTTAGAGCAGTACTTC. It specifies CASGQGALEQYF. Variable domain in full (rest from reference TRBV7-6 and TRBJ2-7): GAGVSQSPRYKVTKRGQDVALRCDPISGHVSLYWYRQALGQGPEFLTYFNYEAQQDKSGLPNDRFSAERPEGSISTLTIQRTEQRDSAMYRCASGQGALEQYFGPGTRLTVT.

This clonotype was counted ten times or more. The gene calls are TRBV30 and TRBJ2-5; a possible D gene is TRBD2 (6 bases). The CDR3 runs 13 residues. The V gene's germline CDR1 is GTSNPN and CDR2 SVGIG (reference sequence). Deletions cut 4 bases from V and 5 bases from J, with 14 bases between. CDR3 protein: CAWNRGFEETQYF. The DNA for the CDR3 is TGTGCCTGGAATCGGGGGTTTGAGGAGACCCAGTACTTC.

This clonotype was detected many times. J is TRBJ1-3 and V is TRBV6-5; 10 positions match TRBD1. Germline loops: CDR1 MNHEY, CDR2 SVGAGI. The CDR3 runs 16 residues. Trimming at V came to 4 bases and at J to 4 bases, leaving 7 bases not matched to a gene. The CDR3 nucleotides read TGTGCCAGCAGTTCCTCCGGGACAGGGGCCGGAAACACCATATATTTT. Residues: CASSSSGTGAGNTIYF.

This clonotype showed up many times. The chain is built from TRBV18 and TRBJ1-2; the D is unclear. V dropped 3 bases and J dropped 1 base, with 27 bases sitting between them. The CDR3 extends over 20 amino acids. Germline V lookup: CDR1 KGHSH, CDR2 LQKENI. The CDR3 nucleotides are TGTGCCAGCTCACCGGACGGAGCACGCCTGAGATCAGCTTTTAACTATGGCTACACCTTC. Its protein product is CASSPDGARLRSAFNYGYTF. The full variable domain, in which reference TRBV18 and TRBJ1-2 provide the parts outside the CDR3, is NAGVMQNPRHLVRRRGQEARLRCSPMKGHSHVYWYRQLPEEGLKFMVYLQKENIIDESGMPKERFSAEFPKEGPSILRIQQVVRGDSAAYFCASSPDGARLRSAFNYGYTFGSGTRLTVV.

Points on this clonotype: Just one base apart from a much larger clone, this may be a read error. The chain uses TRBV7-9 and TRBJ1-2; possibly TRBD1 for D (6 bases). The CDR3 spans 14 residues. Looked up from germline, CDR1 is SEHNR and CDR2 is FQNEAQ (reference sequence). Trimming removed 5 bases at V and 0 bases at J, with 10 bases between. The CDR3 region is CASSQWTANYGYTF. The DNA for the CDR3 is TGTGCCAGCAGCCAGTGGACAGCTAACTATGGCTACACCTTC.

The sample holds many counts of this clonotype. The rearrangement uses TRBV20-1 and TRBJ1-1; the match to TRBD1 covers 7 bases. The J segment lost 3 bases and the V segment lost 0 bases, leaving 4 bases of the junction unmatched. CDR3 length equals 14 residues. In germline, CDR1 is DFQATT, CDR2 SNEGSKA (reference sequence). The DNA for the CDR3 is TGCAGTGCTAGAGATCCAACAGGGGACACTGAAGCTTTCTTT. Its translation is CSARDPTGDTEAFF.

This clonotype was found many times. The genes are TRBV7-2 and TRBJ2-1, with D tentatively TRBD1 (5 bases). CDR3 length: 16 amino acids. V lost 1 base and J lost 9, with 19 bases in between. Germline CDR1 SGHTA, CDR2 FQGNSA. In DNA, the CDR3 is TGTGCCAGCAGCTTAGTTTTGCACAGGCAAATTGGTGAGCAGTTCTTC. Translation: CASSLVLHRQIGEQFF. The full variable domain, with the rest looked up from reference TRBV7-2 and TRBJ2-1, is GAGVSQSPSNKVTEKGKDVELRCDPISGHTALYWYRQSLGQGLEFLIYFQGNSAPDKSGLPSDRFSAERTGGSVSTLTIQRTQQEDSAVYLCASSLVLHRQIGEQFFGPGTRLTVL.

This clonotype has just a few counts. This rearrangement joins TRBV12-5 to TRBJ1-1; TRBD1 matches at 12 bases. CDR3 size: 17 residues. After removal of 3 bases from V and 4 bases from J, the junction contained 9 bases not matched to a gene. Germline assignment: CDR1 LGHNT and CDR2 FRNRAP. The CDR3, as DNA: TGTGCTAGTGGTTTAAAGGTGGGACAGGGGGCTTTCACTGAAGCTTTCTTT. Translating it yields CASGLKVGQGAFTEAFF.